This T cell receptor (beta chain) emerged from a study of CD8 T cells in Susac syndrome. General observations from the study: Regarding the TCR sequencing and HLA analysis, the study admitted that a relatively small number of individuals were involved.

Reverse transcription of about 0.5 to 1 ug RNA was carried out with random hexamers. The TCR beta CDR3 was amplified by immunoSEQ multiplex PCR across 54 Vbeta, 13 Jbeta. TCRdb independently ran MiXCR on the immunoSEQ multiplex PCR reads; one entry per CDR3 protein. Of 350,000 to 550,000 distinct CDR3 sequences listed, approximately 85% are singletons. Multiple sclerosis controls were treatment-naive patients with stable or active relapsing-remitting disease. Negative isolation was used for CD8+ and CD4+ T cells, and FACS enrichment was applied to TEMRA cells. CDR1 LNHDA and CDR2 SQIVND come from the germline V gene (reference sequence). V was cut by 8 bases and J by 3 bases, with 11 bases left in between. The CDR3 has 13 amino acids. Regarding this clonotype: Its antigen remains unknown.

The sequence was obtained from a human donor with multiple sclerosis. Sequenced material: CD8+ T cells from PBMCs. V gene TRBV19 combines with J gene TRBJ2-1, with D possibly being TRBD2 (6 bases). This chain's CDR3 is CASSPGGYNEQFF. The CDR3 DNA reads as TGTGCCAGTTCCCCCGGGGGCTACAATGAGCAGTTCTTC.